Following are 31 T cell receptor beta chains from one sample sequenced in a study of cytomegalovirus exposure and HLA in healthy donors. Assay: immunoSEQ multiplex PCR; the TCRdb copy retains only in-frame clones and omits some. Here the sample spans over 200,000 clones, around 90% being singletons. Sequences were obtained from PBMCs. All receptors derive from a woman aged 18-35 years in good health and CMV-seronegative.

The CDR3 DNA reads as TGTGCCAGCAGCTCGGGACTAGGCGATGAGCAGTTCTTC. It codes for CASSSGLGDEQFF. The V gene is TRBV2, the J gene TRBJ2-1; 8 bases match TRBD2. J was trimmed by 8 bases and V by 6 bases; bases with no gene match: 6. The CDR3 sequence is 13 residues long. Germline V gives CDR1 SNHLY, CDR2 FYNNEI.

The chain recombines TRBV28 with TRBJ2-1; no clear D. CDR1 and CDR2 from the germline V gene are MDHEN and SYDVKM. The V end was cut by 8 bases, the J end by 4 bases, with 12 bases between. CDR3 size: 13 residues. The CDR3 DNA follows: TGTGCCAGCCTGCCCTCAGGATACAATGAGCAGTTCTTC. This gives the protein CASLPSGYNEQFF. Full variable domain (remainder filled in from reference TRBV28 and TRBJ2-1): DVKVTQSSRYLVKRTGEKVFLECVQDMDHENMFWYRQDPGLGLRLIYFSYDVKMKEKGDIPEGYSVSREKKERFSLILESASTNQTSMYLCASLPSGYNEQFFGPGTRLTVL.

J is TRBJ2-1 and V is TRBV9; no clear D. The ends were cut back, 0 bases at V and 7 bases at J, with 8 bases in the middle. CDR3 length: 13 residues. Germline loops: CDR1 SGDLS, CDR2 YYNGEE. CDR3 sequence: CASSVADSNEQFF. CDR3 bases: TGTGCCAGCAGCGTAGCCGACTCGAATGAGCAGTTCTTC.

CDR3 sequence: CASSLKSGGNQPQHF. The CDR3 coding sequence is TGTGCCAGCAGTTTAAAATCAGGGGGGAATCAGCCCCAGCATTTT. The J gene is TRBJ1-5, the V gene TRBV27; TRBD1 matches 7 bases. V lost 2 bases and J lost 4; bases outside the gene matches: 5. The CDR3 contains 15 residues. Germline V gives CDR1 MNHEY, CDR2 SMNVEV (reference sequence).

The chain has TRBV5-1 and TRBJ2-1, with 10 bases matching TRBD1. V gave up 3 bases and J gave up 4 bases; unmatched junction bases: 4. Germline V CDR1 and CDR2: SGHRS, YFSETQ. The CDR3 consists of 15 residues. The CDR3 DNA sequence: TGCGCCAGCAGCTCCCGGGACAGGGGTTACAATGAGCAGTTCTTC. Protein: CASSSRDRGYNEQFF. Full variable domain (rest looked up from reference TRBV5-1 and TRBJ2-1): KAGVTQTPRYLIKTRGQQVTLSCSPISGHRSVSWYQQTPGQGLQFLFEYFSETQRNKGNFPGRFSGRQFSNSRSEMNVSTLELGDSALYLCASSSRDRGYNEQFFGPGTRLTVL.

The J gene is TRBJ1-2, the V gene TRBV28; perhaps TRBD1 as D (5 bases). Germline CDR1 MDHEN, CDR2 SYDVKM. This CDR3 comprises 13 residues. V shed 6 bases and J shed 7 bases, with 15 bases lying between them. The CDR3 DNA reads TGTGCCAGCAGGAGAGGACAAGAGCTTGGCTACACCTTC. It codes for CASRRGQELGYTF.

The chain has TRBV19 and TRBJ2-1; the match to TRBD2 covers 7 bases. Per germline, CDR1 LNHDA and CDR2 SQIVND (reference sequence). This CDR3 has 13 amino acids. The ends lost 3 bases at V and 15 bases at J; junction bases unmatched: 11. This chain's CDR3 is CASSIASAGAPFF. The CDR3 region has the DNA TGTGCCAGTAGTATTGCCTCGGCGGGAGCACCGTTCTTC.

The CDR3 sequence is CAIRQQGAETQYF. CDR3 DNA sequence: TGTGCCATCCGTCAGCAGGGGGCAGAGACCCAGTACTTC. The chain links TRBV10-3 to TRBJ2-5; 8 bases agree with TRBD1. Germline CDR1 reads ENHRY; CDR2 reads SYGVKD. J was trimmed by 4 bases and V by 8 bases; bases with no gene match: 6. This CDR3 is 13 amino acids long.

Of note for this clone: The junction differs from germline at one of its ends, possibly a read error. This chain links TRBV6-5 with TRBJ2-1; D is perhaps TRBD2 (7 bases). Germline V gives CDR1 MNHEY, CDR2 SVGAGI. CDR3 length: 13 residues. CDR3 nucleotides: TGTGCCAGCAGTTACCGCGGGGGCGGGGTATCGGTCTTC. Its translation: CASSYRGGGVSVF.

The V call is TRBV2, the J call TRBJ2-7; 11 bases agree with TRBD2. Germline V gene sequence: CDR1 SNHLY, CDR2 FYNNEI. This CDR3 contains 13 residues. Trimming removed 9 bases from V and 2 bases from J; junction bases left unmatched: 3. The CDR3 bases are TGTGCCAGGGGGACTAGCGGAACCTACGAGCAGTACTTC. It encodes CARGTSGTYEQYF.

In nucleotides, the CDR3 is TGTGCCAGCAGCCAGCTAGCGGGACGATTCACAGATACGCAGTATTTT. It is translated as CASSQLAGRFTDTQYF. The chain is built from TRBV14 and TRBJ2-3, with 9 bases that match TRBD2. From germline, CDR1 is SGHDN and CDR2 FVKESK. V trimming: 3 bases; J trimming: 2 bases; junction bases outside the gene matches: 6. There are 16 residues in the CDR3.

The chain has TRBV28 and TRBJ2-3; D is possibly TRBD1 (7 bases). Germline CDR1 reads MDHEN; CDR2 reads SYDVKM. There are 19 residues in the CDR3. The V and J ends lost 4 bases and 4 bases respectively, with 27 bases between them. In nucleotides, the CDR3 is TGTGCCAGCAGTTCCTCCCGACAGGGACTCCCAAAATCCCCAGATACGCAGTATTTT. This codes for CASSSSRQGLPKSPDTQYF.

The genes are TRBV7-2 and TRBJ1-1, with 7 bases identical to TRBD1. Looked up from germline, CDR1 is SGHTA and CDR2 is FQGNSA. J was trimmed by 1 base and V by 1 base; bases with no gene match: 3. This CDR3 spans 15 amino acids. The CDR3 sequence: CASSLGRDRNTEAFF. CDR3 DNA sequence: TGTGCCAGCAGCTTAGGACGGGACAGGAACACTGAAGCTTTCTTT.

V gene TRBV5-1 combines with J gene TRBJ1-1; weak D call: TRBD1 (6 bases). V lost 7 bases and J lost 2, with 15 bases in between. This CDR3 contains 14 residues. The germline V gene has CDR1 SGHRS and CDR2 YFSETQ. Here the CDR3 reads CASGTGGANTEAFF. The DNA of the CDR3 is TGCGCCAGCGGGACGGGGGGGGCCAACACTGAAGCTTTCTTT.

This chain connects TRBV5-6 to TRBJ2-7, with TRBD1 matching 10 bases. Germline V gene lookup returns CDR1 SGHDT and CDR2 YYEEEE. V shed 3 bases, J shed 5 bases, and the junction held 2 bases outside the gene matches. This CDR3 is 13 amino acids long. CDR3 nucleotides: TGTGCCAGCAGCTGGGACAGGGGCCACGAGCAGTACTTC. It translates to CASSWDRGHEQYF.

This chain connects TRBV7-9 to TRBJ2-1, with D possibly TRBD2 on 6 matching bases. The V end was cut by 4 bases, the J end by 7 bases, with 14 bases between. Germline CDR1 and CDR2: SEHNR and FQNEAQ (reference sequence). The CDR3 consists of 14 residues. This CDR3 is CASSSPLALNEQFF. The CDR3 coding sequence is TGTGCCAGCAGCTCCCCGCTAGCGTTGAATGAGCAGTTCTTC.

The gene calls are TRBV5-1 and TRBJ2-7; TRBD1 is a possible D gene (6 bases). Germline assignment: CDR1 SGHRS and CDR2 YFSETQ. The CDR3 is 15 amino acids. V was clipped by 2 bases and J by 7 bases, with 19 bases between them. The CDR3 DNA is TGCGCCAGCAGCTTTGGTAACCCCCCTACAGGGGAGCAGTACTTC. Protein sequence: CASSFGNPPTGEQYF.

J is TRBJ2-1 and V is TRBV2; TRBD2 matches 12 bases. The V and J ends lost 7 bases and 11 bases, in that order; junction bases with no gene match: 3. CDR1 and CDR2 from the germline V gene are SNHLY and FYNNEI. The CDR3 contains 12 residues. The CDR3 DNA sequence: TGTGCCAGCACCGGACTAGCGGGAAAGCAGTTCTTC. It codes for CASTGLAGKQFF.

This clone appeared once. This chain links TRBV9 with TRBJ1-5; D is unclear. Germline values: CDR1 SGDLS, CDR2 YYNGEE. The ends were cut back, 0 bases at V and 3 bases at J, with 10 bases in the middle. The CDR3 runs to 15 residues. The CDR3 nucleotides read TGTGCCAGCAGCGTAGGGCCTTTACCCAATCAGCCCCAGCATTTT. This translates into CASSVGPLPNQPQHF.

The chain carries TRBV11-1 and TRBJ2-5; D is perhaps TRBD2 (6 bases). The CDR3 contains 18 residues. CDR1 is SGHAT, CDR2 FQDESV, per germline (reference sequence). V was shortened by 5 bases and J by 10 bases, with 32 bases between the two germline ends. The CDR3 nucleotides are TGTGCCAGCAGCAGAAGGACCGGGACCTTCGGGGAGGTAGCCGACCAGTACTTC. Residues: CASSRRTGTFGEVADQYF.

The V gene is TRBV5-4, the J gene TRBJ2-5, with D possibly being TRBD2 (5 bases). There are 15 residues in the CDR3. The V and J ends lost 0 bases and 1 base respectively, with 10 bases between them. The V gene's germline CDR1 is SGHNT and CDR2 YYREEE (reference sequence). The CDR3 DNA is TGTGCCAGCAGCTTGGCCGGACTCTCCCAAGAGACCCAGTACTTC. Residues: CASSLAGLSQETQYF.

The J gene is TRBJ2-7, the V gene TRBV7-8, with a weak D call TRBD1 (6 bases). Trimming stripped 1 base from V and 0 bases from J, with 16 bases between. CDR3 length equals 17 residues. CDR1 is SGHVS, CDR2 FQNEAQ, per germline. The chain's CDR3 is CASSLDPSQGYSYEQYF. CDR3 in DNA: TGTGCCAGCAGCTTAGATCCTTCGCAGGGGTACTCCTACGAGCAGTACTTC.

The J gene is TRBJ2-2, the V gene TRBV19; D call uncertain. The germline CDR1 and CDR2 sequences are LNHDA and SQIVND (reference sequence). Deletions cut 3 bases from V and 1 base from J, with 9 bases between. CDR3 length equals 15 residues. The CDR3 DNA sequence: TGTGCCAGTAGTATTCCGGCAGGGAACACCGGGGAGCTGTTTTTT. It codes for CASSIPAGNTGELFF.

The CDR3 region is CSVYGTGNTEAFF. The CDR3 DNA sequence: TGCAGCGTTTACGGGACAGGGAACACTGAAGCTTTCTTT. V is TRBV29-1 and J is TRBJ1-1; TRBD1 agrees at 8 bases. CDR3 size: 13 residues. Germline lookup yields CDR1 SQVTM and CDR2 ANQGSEA. V lost 5 bases, J lost 1 base, and 3 bases stayed unmatched.

The chain employs TRBV4-2 and TRBJ2-1, with 9 bases lining up with TRBD2. CDR1 is LGHNA, CDR2 YNFKEQ, per germline. CDR3 size: 15 residues. The V and J ends lost 1 base and 6 bases, in that order; junction bases with no gene match: 4. CDR3 in DNA: TGTGCCAGCAGCCAAGGATTAGCGGGAGCCAATGAGCAGTTCTTC. Its protein product is CASSQGLAGANEQFF.

Written as DNA, the CDR3 is TGTGCCAGCAGCCCGAGCCCAGATACGCAGTATTTT. This translates into CASSPSPDTQYF. The genes are TRBV5-4 and TRBJ2-3; D remains unclear. This CDR3 has 12 residues. Trimming pared 4 bases from V and 4 bases from J, leaving 7 bases between. Germline V CDR1 and CDR2: SGHNT, YYREEE (reference sequence). Complete variable domain (other parts from reference TRBV5-4 and TRBJ2-3): ETGVTQSPTHLIKTRGQQVTLRCSSQSGHNTVSWYQQALGQGPQFIFQYYREEENGRGNFPPRFSGLQFPNYSSELNVNALELDDSALYLCASSPSPDTQYFGPGTRLTVL.

The chain combines TRBV11-2 with TRBJ2-3; possible D gene TRBD2, 5 bases. The CDR3 consists of 15 residues. V dropped 1 base and J dropped 2 bases, with 10 bases sitting between them. From germline, CDR1 is SGHAT and CDR2 FQNNGV. CDR3 nucleotide sequence: TGTGCCAGCAGCTTAGCCCCAGGACTCACAGATACGCAGTATTTT. This translates into CASSLAPGLTDTQYF.

This chain connects TRBV19 to TRBJ1-1, with D uncertain. The V gene lost 4 bases and the J gene lost 0 bases, with 12 bases spanning the gap. CDR1 and CDR2 from the germline V gene are LNHDA and SQIVND (reference sequence). The CDR3 sequence is 15 residues long. CDR3 coding DNA: TGTGCCAGTAGTAAGGAGGACGGAGTGAACACTGAAGCTTTCTTT. It is translated as CASSKEDGVNTEAFF.

This clone has only a few counts. This sequence joins TRBV10-2 and TRBJ2-7, with D possibly TRBD2 on 6 matching bases. V lost 6 bases and J lost 2, with 11 bases in between. This CDR3 region has 13 residues. Looked up from germline, CDR1 is WSHSY and CDR2 is SAAADI. CDR3 in amino acids: CASSTPGAYEQYF. The DNA of the CDR3 is TGCGCCAGCAGCACCCCGGGAGCCTACGAGCAGTACTTC.

The chain links TRBV18 to TRBJ2-3, with 7 bases aligning to TRBD2. The CDR3 covers 16 residues. The V gene end was trimmed by 5 bases and the J gene end by 0 bases; junction bases not matched to a gene: 8. From germline, CDR1 is KGHSH and CDR2 LQKENI. CDR3 residues: CASSSWEGRSTDTQYF. The CDR3 DNA is TGTGCCAGCTCAAGTTGGGAGGGCCGTAGCACAGATACGCAGTATTTT. The entire variable domain, with the rest obtained from reference TRBV18 and TRBJ2-3, is as follows: NAGVMQNPRHLVRRRGQEARLRCSPMKGHSHVYWYRQLPEEGLKFMVYLQKENIIDESGMPKERFSAEFPKEGPSILRIQQVVRGDSAAYFCASSSWEGRSTDTQYFGPGTRLTVL.

The chain combines TRBV28 with TRBJ2-1, with D perhaps TRBD2 (6 bases). Germline V lookup: CDR1 MDHEN, CDR2 SYDVKM. This CDR3 spans 14 amino acids. V lost 1 base, J lost 5 bases, and 9 bases lay in between. CDR3 bases: TGTGCCAGCAGTTTATCTAGCGCGAACAATGAGCAGTTCTTC. It is translated as CASSLSSANNEQFF.